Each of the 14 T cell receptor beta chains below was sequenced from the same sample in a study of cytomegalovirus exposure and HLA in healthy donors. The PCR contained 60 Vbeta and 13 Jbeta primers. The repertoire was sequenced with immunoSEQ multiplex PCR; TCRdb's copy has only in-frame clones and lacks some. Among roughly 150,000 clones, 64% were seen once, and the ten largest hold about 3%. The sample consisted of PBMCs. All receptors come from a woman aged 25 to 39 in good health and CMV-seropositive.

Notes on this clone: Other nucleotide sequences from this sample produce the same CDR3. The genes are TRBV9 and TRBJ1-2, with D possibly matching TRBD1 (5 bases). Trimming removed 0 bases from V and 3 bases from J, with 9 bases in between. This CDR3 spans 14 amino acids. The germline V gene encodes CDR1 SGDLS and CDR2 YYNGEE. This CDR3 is CASSVGGTDYGYTF. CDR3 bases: TGTGCCAGCAGCGTAGGGGGGACTGACTATGGCTACACCTTC.

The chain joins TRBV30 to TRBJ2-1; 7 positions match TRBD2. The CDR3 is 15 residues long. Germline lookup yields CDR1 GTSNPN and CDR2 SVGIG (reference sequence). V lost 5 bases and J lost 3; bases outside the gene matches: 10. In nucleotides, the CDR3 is TGTGCCTGGGGAATCGGCGGGAGAAGCTACAATGAGCAGTTCTTC. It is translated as CAWGIGGRSYNEQFF.

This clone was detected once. The CDR3 spells CATSSLEEGTRETQYF. For the CDR3, the DNA is TGTGCCACCAGCTCCTTGGAGGAGGGGACTCGAGAGACCCAGTACTTC. The chain combines TRBV15 with TRBJ2-5, with a possible D match to TRBD2 (6 bases). Germline V gene lookup returns CDR1 LNHNV and CDR2 YYDKDF (reference sequence). Between the trimmed V and J ends, which lost 5 bases and 4 bases, there was a span of 20 bases. The CDR3 runs to 16 residues.

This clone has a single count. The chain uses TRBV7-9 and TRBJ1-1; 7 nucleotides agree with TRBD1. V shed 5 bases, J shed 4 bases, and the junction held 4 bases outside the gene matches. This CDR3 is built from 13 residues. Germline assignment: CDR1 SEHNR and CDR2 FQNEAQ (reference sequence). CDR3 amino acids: CASSTGEVTEAFF. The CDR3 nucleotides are TGTGCCAGCAGCACAGGGGAGGTCACTGAAGCTTTCTTT.

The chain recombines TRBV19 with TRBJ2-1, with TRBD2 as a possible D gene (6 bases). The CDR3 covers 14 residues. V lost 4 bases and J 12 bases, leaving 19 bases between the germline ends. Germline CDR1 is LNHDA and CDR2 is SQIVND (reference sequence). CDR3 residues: CASSNDPHTSPQFF. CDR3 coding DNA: TGTGCCAGTAGTAACGACCCTCATACTAGCCCGCAGTTCTTC.

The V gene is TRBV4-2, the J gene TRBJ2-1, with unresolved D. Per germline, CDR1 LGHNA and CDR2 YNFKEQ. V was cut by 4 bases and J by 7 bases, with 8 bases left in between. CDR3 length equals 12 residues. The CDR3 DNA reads TGTGCCAGCAGCCCCACAGTAAATGAGCAGTTCTTC. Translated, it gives CASSPTVNEQFF.

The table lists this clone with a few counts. The CDR3 sequence is CASSDIPGGDRDGYTF. The CDR3 DNA is TGTGCCAGCAGTGACATCCCGGGTGGGGACAGAGATGGCTACACCTTC. This sequence joins TRBV6-4 and TRBJ1-2; 7 bases are a match to TRBD1. Germline CDR1 MRHNA, CDR2 SNTAGT. The V gene end was trimmed by 2 bases and the J gene end by 6 bases; junction bases not matched to a gene: 12. The CDR3 has 16 amino acids.

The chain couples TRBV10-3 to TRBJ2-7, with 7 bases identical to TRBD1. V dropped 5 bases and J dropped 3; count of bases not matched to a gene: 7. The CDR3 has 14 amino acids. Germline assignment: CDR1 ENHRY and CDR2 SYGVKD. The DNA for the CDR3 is TGTGCCATCAGTTGGACAGGTTTGGACTACGAGCAGTACTTC. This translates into CAISWTGLDYEQYF.

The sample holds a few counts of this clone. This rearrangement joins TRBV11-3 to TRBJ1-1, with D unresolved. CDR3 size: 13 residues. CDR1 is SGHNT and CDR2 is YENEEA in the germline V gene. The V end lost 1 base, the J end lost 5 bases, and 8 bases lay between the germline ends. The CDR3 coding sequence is TGTGCCAGCAGCTTAGCCGCGTGGACTGAAGCTTTCTTT. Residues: CASSLAAWTEAFF.

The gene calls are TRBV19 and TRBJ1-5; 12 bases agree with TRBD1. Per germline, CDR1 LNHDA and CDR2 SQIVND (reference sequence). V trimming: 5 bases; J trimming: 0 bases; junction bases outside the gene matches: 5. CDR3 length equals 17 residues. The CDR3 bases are TGTGCCAGTAGTTTTGGGACAGGGGGCCTTAGCAATCAGCCCCAGCATTTT. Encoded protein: CASSFGTGGLSNQPQHF.

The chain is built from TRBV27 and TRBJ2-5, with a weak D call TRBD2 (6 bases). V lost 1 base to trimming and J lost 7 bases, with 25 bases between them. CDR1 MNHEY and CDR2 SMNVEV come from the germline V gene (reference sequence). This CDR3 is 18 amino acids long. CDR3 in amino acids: CASSLFSILRDSSTTQYF. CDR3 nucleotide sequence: TGTGCCAGCAGTTTATTTTCTATCCTCCGGGACTCCTCTACGACCCAGTACTTC.

CDR3 sequence: CASSYSSSVTGELFF. In DNA, the CDR3 is TGTGCCAGCAGTTACTCATCAAGCGTGACCGGGGAGCTGTTTTTT. V usage is TRBV6-5 and J usage is TRBJ2-2; D uncertain. Germline assignment: CDR1 MNHEY and CDR2 SVGAGI. CDR3 length equals 15 residues. V lost 0 bases and J 5 bases, leaving 10 bases between the germline ends.

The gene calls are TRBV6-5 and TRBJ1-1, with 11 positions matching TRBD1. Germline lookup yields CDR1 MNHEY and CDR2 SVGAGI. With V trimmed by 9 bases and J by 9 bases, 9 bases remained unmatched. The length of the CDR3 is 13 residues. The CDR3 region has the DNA TGTGCCAGTGTGTTGGACAGGGGGCAAAAAGCTTTCTTT. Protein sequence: CASVLDRGQKAFF.

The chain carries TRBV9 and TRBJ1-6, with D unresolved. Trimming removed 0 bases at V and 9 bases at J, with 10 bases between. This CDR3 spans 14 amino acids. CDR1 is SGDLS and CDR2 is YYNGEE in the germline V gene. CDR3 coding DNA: TGTGCCAGCAGCGTAGTGTGGACTGCTTCACCCCTCCACTTT. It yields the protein CASSVVWTASPLHF.